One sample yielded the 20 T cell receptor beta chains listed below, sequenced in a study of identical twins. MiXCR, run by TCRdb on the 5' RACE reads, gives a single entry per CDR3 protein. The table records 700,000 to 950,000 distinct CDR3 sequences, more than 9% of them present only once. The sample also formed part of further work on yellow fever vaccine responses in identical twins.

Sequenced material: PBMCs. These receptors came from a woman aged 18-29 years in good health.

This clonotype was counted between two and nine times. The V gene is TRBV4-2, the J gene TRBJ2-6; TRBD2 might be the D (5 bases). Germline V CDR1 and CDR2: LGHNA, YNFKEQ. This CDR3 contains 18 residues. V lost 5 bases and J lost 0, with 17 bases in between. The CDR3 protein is CASSEGAGIGSGANVLTF. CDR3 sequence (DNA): TGTGCCAGCAGCGAAGGTGCGGGTATAGGCTCTGGGGCCAACGTCCTGACTTTC.

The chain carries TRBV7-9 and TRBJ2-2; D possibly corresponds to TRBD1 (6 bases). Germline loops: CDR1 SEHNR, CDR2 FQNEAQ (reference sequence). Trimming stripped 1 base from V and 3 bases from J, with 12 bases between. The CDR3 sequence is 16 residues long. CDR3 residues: CASSLDGRGHTGELFF. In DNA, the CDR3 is TGTGCCAGCAGCTTAGATGGCAGGGGACACACCGGGGAGCTGTTTTTT.

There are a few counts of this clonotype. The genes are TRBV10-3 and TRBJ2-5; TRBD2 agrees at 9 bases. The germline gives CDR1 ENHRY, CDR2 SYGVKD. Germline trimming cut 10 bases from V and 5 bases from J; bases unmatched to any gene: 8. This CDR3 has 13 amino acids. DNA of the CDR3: TGTGCCACCGCCGCGAGCGGGAGGGAGACCCAGTACTTC. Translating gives CATAASGRETQYF.

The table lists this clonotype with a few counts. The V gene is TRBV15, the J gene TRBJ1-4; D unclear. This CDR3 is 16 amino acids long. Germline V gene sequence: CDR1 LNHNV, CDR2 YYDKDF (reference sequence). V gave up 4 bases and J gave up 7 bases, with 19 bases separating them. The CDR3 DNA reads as TGTGCCACCAGCAAAAGACCGAATGAATGGTTTGAAAAACTGTTTTTT. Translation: CATSKRPNEWFEKLFF.

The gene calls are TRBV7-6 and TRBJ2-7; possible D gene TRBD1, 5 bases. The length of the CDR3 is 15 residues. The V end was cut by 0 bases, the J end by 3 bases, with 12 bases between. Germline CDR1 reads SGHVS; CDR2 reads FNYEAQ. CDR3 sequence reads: CASSLAPTRGYEQYV. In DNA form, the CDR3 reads TGTGCCAGCAGCTTAGCCCCTACAAGGGGCTACGAGCAGTACGTC.

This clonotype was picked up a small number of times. The CDR3 region is CSVEEPGAVEQFF. In DNA form, the CDR3 reads TGCAGCGTTGAAGAACCTGGAGCGGTTGAGCAGTTCTTC. The chain employs TRBV29-1 and TRBJ2-1, with a possible D match to TRBD2 (5 bases). Germline V gives CDR1 SQVTM, CDR2 ANQGSEA. Trimming removed 0 bases at V and 9 bases at J, with 12 bases between. The CDR3 covers 13 residues.

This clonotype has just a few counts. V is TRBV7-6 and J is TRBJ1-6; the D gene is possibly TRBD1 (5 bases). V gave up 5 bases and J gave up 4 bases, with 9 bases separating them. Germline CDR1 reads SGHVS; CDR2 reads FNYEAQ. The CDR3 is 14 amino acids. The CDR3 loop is CASSADSYNSPLHF. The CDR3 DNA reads TGTGCCAGCAGCGCTGACAGTTATAATTCACCCCTCCACTTT. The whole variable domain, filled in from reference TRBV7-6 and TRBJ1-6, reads GAGVSQSPRYKVTKRGQDVALRCDPISGHVSLYWYRQALGQGPEFLTYFNYEAQQDKSGLPNDRFSAERPEGSISTLTIQRTEQRDSAMYRCASSADSYNSPLHFGNGTRLTVT.

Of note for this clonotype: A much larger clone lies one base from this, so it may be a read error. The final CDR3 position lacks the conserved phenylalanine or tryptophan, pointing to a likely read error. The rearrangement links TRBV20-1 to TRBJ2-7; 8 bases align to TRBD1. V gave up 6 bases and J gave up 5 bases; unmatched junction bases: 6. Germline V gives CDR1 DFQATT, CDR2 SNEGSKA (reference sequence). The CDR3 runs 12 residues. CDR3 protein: CSADRVINEQYI. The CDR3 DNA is TGCAGTGCGGACAGGGTAATCAACGAGCAGTACATC.

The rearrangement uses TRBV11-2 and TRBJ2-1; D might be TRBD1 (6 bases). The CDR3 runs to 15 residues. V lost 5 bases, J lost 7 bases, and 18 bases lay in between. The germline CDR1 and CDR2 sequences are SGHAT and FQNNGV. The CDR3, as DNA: TGTGCCAGCAGCCCTGGTACCCTCAGGGGAAATGAGCAGTTCTTC. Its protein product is CASSPGTLRGNEQFF.

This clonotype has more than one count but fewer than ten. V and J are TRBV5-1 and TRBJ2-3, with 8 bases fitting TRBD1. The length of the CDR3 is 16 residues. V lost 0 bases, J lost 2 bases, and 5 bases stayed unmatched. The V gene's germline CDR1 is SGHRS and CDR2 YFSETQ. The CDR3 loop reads CASSLADRGYTDTQYF. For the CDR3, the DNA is TGCGCCAGCAGCTTGGCCGACAGGGGTTACACAGATACGCAGTATTTT.

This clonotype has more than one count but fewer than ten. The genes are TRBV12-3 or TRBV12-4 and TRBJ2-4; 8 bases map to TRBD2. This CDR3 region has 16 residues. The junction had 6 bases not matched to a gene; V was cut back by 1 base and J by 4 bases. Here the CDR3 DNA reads TGTGCCAGCAGTTTAGAGGGCGGGGGGCGTAAAAACATTCAGTACTTC. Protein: CASSLEGGGRKNIQYF.

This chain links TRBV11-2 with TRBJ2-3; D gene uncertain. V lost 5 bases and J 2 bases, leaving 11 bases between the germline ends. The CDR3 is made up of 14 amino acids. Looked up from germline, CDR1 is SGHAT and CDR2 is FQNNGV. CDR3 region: CASSLPRHTDTQYF. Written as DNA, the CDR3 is TGTGCCAGCAGCCTCCCCCGACACACAGATACGCAGTATTTT. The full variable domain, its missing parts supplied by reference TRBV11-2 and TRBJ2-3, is EAGVAQSPRYKIIEKRQSVAFWCNPISGHATLYWYQQILGQGPKLLIQFQNNGVVDDSQLPKDRFSAERLKGVDSTLKIQPAKLEDSAVYLCASSLPRHTDTQYFGPGTRLTVL.

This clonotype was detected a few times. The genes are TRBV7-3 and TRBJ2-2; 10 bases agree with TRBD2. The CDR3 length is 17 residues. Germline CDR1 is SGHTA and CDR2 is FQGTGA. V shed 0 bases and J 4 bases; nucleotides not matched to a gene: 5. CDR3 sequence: CASSLTSASGSTGELFF. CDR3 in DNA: TGTGCCAGCAGCTTAACGTCGGCTAGCGGGAGCACCGGGGAGCTGTTTTTT.

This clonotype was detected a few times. This chain's CDR3 is CASSVGQDPYEQYF. For the CDR3, the DNA is TGTGCCAGCAGCGTAGGACAGGACCCTTACGAGCAGTACTTC. This chain joins TRBV9 and TRBJ2-7, with TRBD1 as a possible D gene (6 bases). V lost 0 bases and J lost 4, with 11 bases in between. The CDR3 covers 14 residues. CDR1 and CDR2 (germline): SGDLS, YYNGEE.

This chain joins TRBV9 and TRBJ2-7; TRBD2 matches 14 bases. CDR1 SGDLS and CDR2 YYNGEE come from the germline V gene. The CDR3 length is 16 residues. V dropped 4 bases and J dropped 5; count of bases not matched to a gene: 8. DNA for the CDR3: TGTGCCAGCAGCAAATCGGGACTAGCGGGAGTCGACGAGCAGTACTTC. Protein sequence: CASSKSGLAGVDEQYF.

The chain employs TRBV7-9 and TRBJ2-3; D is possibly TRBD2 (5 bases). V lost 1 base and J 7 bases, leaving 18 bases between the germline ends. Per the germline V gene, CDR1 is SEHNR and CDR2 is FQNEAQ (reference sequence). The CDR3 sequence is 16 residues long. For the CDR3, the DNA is TGTGCCAGCAGCTTAGTAAGAGGGATCGCGTCACATACGCAGTATTTT. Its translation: CASSLVRGIASHTQYF.

The CDR3, as DNA: TGTGCCAGCAGGAAATGGGCCAGCCAAGAGACCCAGTACTTC. Protein sequence: CASRKWASQETQYF. The chain uses TRBV28 and TRBJ2-5, with D hard to call. The CDR3 spans 14 residues. Trimming removed 6 bases from V and 1 base from J, with 12 bases in between. CDR1 MDHEN and CDR2 SYDVKM come from the germline V gene.

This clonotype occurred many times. Here the CDR3 reads CSVETSGADTQYF. For the CDR3, the DNA is TGCAGCGTTGAGACTAGCGGCGCAGATACGCAGTATTTT. The genes are TRBV29-1 and TRBJ2-3; 9 bases are a match to TRBD2. The germline V gene has CDR1 SQVTM and CDR2 ANQGSEA. Trimming cost V 3 bases and J 4 bases; bases outside gene matches: 2. The CDR3 spans 13 residues.

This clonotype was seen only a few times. CDR3 protein: CASSSRTSASSYNEQFF. The CDR3 nucleotides read TGTGCCAGCAGTTCACGGACTAGCGCAAGCTCCTACAATGAGCAGTTCTTC. The gene calls are TRBV28 and TRBJ2-1; 9 bases are shared with TRBD2. Per germline, CDR1 MDHEN and CDR2 SYDVKM. The length of the CDR3 is 17 residues. With 4 bases clipped from V and 0 bases from J, the junction kept 7 bases outside the gene matches.

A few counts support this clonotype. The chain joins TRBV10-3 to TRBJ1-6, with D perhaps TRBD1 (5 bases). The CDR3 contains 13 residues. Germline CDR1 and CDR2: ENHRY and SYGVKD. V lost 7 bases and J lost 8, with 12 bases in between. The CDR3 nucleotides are TGTGCCATCAATAACAGGAAGGATTCACCCCTCCACTTT. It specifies CAINNRKDSPLHF.